This TCR beta chain was identified during a study of blood T cells in healthy people across ages (dated by TCRdb to between 2014 and 2017). Regarding the research as a whole: In model experiments, template switching captured roughly one uniquely barcoded TCR beta cDNA molecule for every two T cells. Using deep sequencing normalized with unique cDNA molecular identifiers, the study measured how TCR beta repertoire diversity changes with age. The donors were divided into four age groups: young (average around 15 years), middle-aged (about 39), aged (roughly 60) and long-lived (about 90). To avoid experimental bias, donors of different ages were distributed randomly across sequencing lanes. The study analyzed two additional independent replicas of 1 million unique cDNA reads from the same blood draw for two donors, one aged 18 to 29 and one aged 80 or older. Study-wide conclusions, independent of this receptor: The long-lived group showed more naive CD4+ T cells, fewer expanded clones and increased TCR diversity than the aged group, suggesting age selection. Observed TCR beta diversity per million T cells fell roughly linearly with age, and a significant reduction was already apparent by age around 40. Because donor CMV infection status was unknown, age-related changes in expanded clonotypes were potentially confounded. Estimates of total diversity based on one million sequenced T cells were considered lower bounds and underestimates. Conclusive comparison of naive and antigen-experienced compartments was prevented by the profiling of bulk unsorted PBMCs. A strong correlation was found between observed TCR beta diversity and the percentage of naive T cells measured by flow cytometry.

The library came from 5' RACE. The instrument given in TCRdb is Illumina HiSeq 2500. A second PCR of about 7 to 12 cycles was performed with a sample-barcoded 5' primer and a J-beta primer mix. A template-switch 5' adaptor carrying 12 random nucleotides introduced a unique molecular identifier onto each TCR beta cDNA molecule. Each sample yielded at least 3 million CDR3-containing paired-end reads. First-strand cDNA was synthesized from all RNA with the Mint cDNA synthesis kit, primed by a TRBC-specific oligonucleotide. After uracil-DNA glycosylase treatment, a first 18-cycle PCR used universal primers M1SS and BC2_uni_R on all cDNA. In the paper's pipeline: For normalization, 1 million high-quality reads, each with a distinct molecular identifier, were randomly selected from each sample. Reads with shared molecular identifiers were discarded instead of being binned into consensus sequences. MiTCR, with a Q25 quality threshold and the strictest error-elimination algorithm, was used for CDR3 identification, clonotype clustering and error correction. A nonparametric unseen species model using Euler transformation provided a lower-bound estimate of total TCR beta diversity. TCRdb trimmed the raw reads at Q25, called clones with MiXCR and kept productive beta chains. A single entry per CDR3 protein holds the most common genes and DNA from its merged rows. TCRdb, rather than the study authors, made the V and J calls. The sample table contains approximately 800,000 distinct CDR3 sequences; only one count was recorded for approximately 35% of them. Of the sample, over 10% is held by the ten largest clones.

For this clonotype: Its specific antigen is unknown. Base qualities were left out, and no much larger clone turns up one base away.

Donors were a few dozen systemically healthy Caucasian individuals from Russia aged roughly 6 to 90 years. Approximately 9.3 milliliters of peripheral blood were drawn from each donor into EDTA-treated Vacutainer tubes. Ficoll-Paque density-gradient centrifugation was used to isolate PBMCs, with at least 6.5 million per sample. Trizol reagent was used to extract total RNA from PBMCs, with at least 5 micrograms per sample. The percentages of naive CD45RAhigh/CD27high T cells were determined by flow cytometry on a PBMC aliquot from every donor. A distance of 17 bases separates the germline ends of V and J, which lose 6 bases and 3 bases respectively. The CDR3 measures 16 amino acids from cysteine to phenylalanine. The retained sequence is limited to the CDR3, 48 bases, with the frame set at the first base.

This receptor chain uses TRBV12-3 or TRBV12-4 and TRBJ2-2; the D gene is possibly TRBD1, with 5 bases matching. The TCR sequence derives from a man aged 18 to 29 in good health. Specimen: blood. CDR3 loop: CASSQTTTGDTGELFF. The DNA sequence is TGTGCCAGCAGCCAGACGACAACAGGCGACACCGGGGAGCTGTTTTTT.